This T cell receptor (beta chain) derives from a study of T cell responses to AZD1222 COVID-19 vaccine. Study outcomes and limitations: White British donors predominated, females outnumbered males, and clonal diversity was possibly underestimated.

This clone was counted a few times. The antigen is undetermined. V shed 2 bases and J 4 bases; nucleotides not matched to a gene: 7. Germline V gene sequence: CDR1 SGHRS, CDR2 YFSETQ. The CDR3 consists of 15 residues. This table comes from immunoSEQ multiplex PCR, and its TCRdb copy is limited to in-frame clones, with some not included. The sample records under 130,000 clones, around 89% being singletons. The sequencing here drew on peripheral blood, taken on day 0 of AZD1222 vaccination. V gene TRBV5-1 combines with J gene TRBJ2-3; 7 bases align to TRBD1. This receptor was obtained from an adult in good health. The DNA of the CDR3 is TGCGCCAGCAGCTTACAGGGGTGGGGCCCAGATACGCAGTATTTT. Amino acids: CASSLQGWGPDTQYF.